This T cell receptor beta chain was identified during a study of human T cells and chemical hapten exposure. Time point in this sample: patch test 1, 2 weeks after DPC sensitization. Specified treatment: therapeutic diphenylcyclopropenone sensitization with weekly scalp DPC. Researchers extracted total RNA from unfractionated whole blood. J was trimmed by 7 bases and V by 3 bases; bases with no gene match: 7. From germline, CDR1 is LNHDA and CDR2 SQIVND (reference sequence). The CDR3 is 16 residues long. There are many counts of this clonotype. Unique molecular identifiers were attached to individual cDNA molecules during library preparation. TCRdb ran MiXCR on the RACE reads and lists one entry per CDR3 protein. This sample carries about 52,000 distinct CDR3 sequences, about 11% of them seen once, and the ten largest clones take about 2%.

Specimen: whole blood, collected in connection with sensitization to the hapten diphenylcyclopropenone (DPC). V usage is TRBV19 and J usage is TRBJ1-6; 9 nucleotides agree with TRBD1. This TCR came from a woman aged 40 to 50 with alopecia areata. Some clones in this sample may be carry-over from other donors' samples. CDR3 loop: CASSMRDRAENSPLHF. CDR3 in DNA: TGTGCCAGTAGTATGAGGGACAGGGCCGAAAATTCACCCCTCCACTTT.